Listed below are T cell receptor beta chains from one sample, sequenced in a study of T cell repertoires in cytomegalovirus infection. TCRdb ran MiXCR on the reads and lists one entry per CDR3 protein. This table has some 160,000 distinct CDR3 sequences, 15% to 20% appearing once. Sequencing was carried out using CD8+ T cells from PBMCs. The receptor source for this set is a human donor in good health (CMV status not recorded). Some clones in this sample may be carry-over from other donors' samples. CDR3s include the opening cysteine and the closing phenylalanine or tryptophan. Each record gives: V gene, clone size, D gene, J gene, CDR3 protein. D genes are given only for firm matches. Size values are once, few and many counts, or a class for expanded clones, and some rows have none.

v_gene: TRBV7-6
abundance: NA
d_gene: NA
j_gene: TRBJ1-1
CDR3aa: CASSLVREGVTEAFF

v_gene: TRBV29-1
abundance: NA
d_gene: NA
j_gene: TRBJ2-2
CDR3aa: CSVEVGGELFF

v_gene: TRBV28
abundance: many
d_gene: NA
j_gene: TRBJ2-3
CDR3aa: CASSFLSGTDTQYF

v_gene: TRBV28
abundance: few
d_gene: TRBD2
j_gene: TRBJ2-2
CDR3aa: CASSFPTSGENTGELFF

v_gene: TRBV4-3
abundance: few
d_gene: NA
j_gene: TRBJ2-2
CDR3aa: CASSQSLESGELFF

v_gene: TRBV28
abundance: few
d_gene: NA
j_gene: TRBJ1-6
CDR3aa: CASSAGSPLHF

v_gene: TRBV7-9
abundance: NA
d_gene: TRBD1
j_gene: TRBJ2-4
CDR3aa: CASNPTGVAKNIQYF

v_gene: TRBV7-2
abundance: many
d_gene: NA
j_gene: TRBJ2-4
CDR3aa: CASSLGAREWYIQYF

v_gene: TRBV10-3
abundance: NA
d_gene: NA
j_gene: TRBJ2-7
CDR3aa: CAISEGGGPLGEQYF

v_gene: TRBV5-4
abundance: NA
d_gene: TRBD1
j_gene: TRBJ1-5
CDR3aa: CASSYRGSNQPQHF

v_gene: TRBV7-6
abundance: few
d_gene: TRBD1
j_gene: TRBJ1-1
CDR3aa: CASSLSSGTGRDEAFF

v_gene: TRBV20-1
abundance: NA
d_gene: NA
j_gene: TRBJ1-1
CDR3aa: CSARDPGDTEAFF

v_gene: TRBV6-1
abundance: few
d_gene: TRBD1
j_gene: TRBJ1-5
CDR3aa: CASREEQGAYQPQHF

v_gene: TRBV7-9
abundance: NA
d_gene: NA
j_gene: TRBJ2-3
CDR3aa: CASSSISSQDTQYF

v_gene: TRBV29-1
abundance: NA
d_gene: TRBD1
j_gene: TRBJ2-7
CDR3aa: CSVSGTGGPEQYF

v_gene: TRBV7-2
abundance: NA
d_gene: TRBD2
j_gene: TRBJ2-5
CDR3aa: CASSLDWEGYQETQYF

v_gene: TRBV20-1
abundance: NA
d_gene: TRBD1
j_gene: TRBJ1-6
CDR3aa: CSARPRGESYNSPLHF

v_gene: TRBV6-2/TRBV6-3
abundance: NA
d_gene: NA
j_gene: TRBJ2-1
CDR3aa: CAGGGFNEQFF

v_gene: TRBV7-6
abundance: few
d_gene: TRBD1
j_gene: TRBJ2-1
CDR3aa: CASSHRGDRDHNEQFF

v_gene: TRBV7-3
abundance: few
d_gene: NA
j_gene: TRBJ2-7
CDR3aa: CASSSGLGPGYEQYF

v_gene: TRBV7-8
abundance: few
d_gene: NA
j_gene: TRBJ1-1
CDR3aa: CASSAGWVDEAFF

v_gene: TRBV7-9
abundance: many
d_gene: NA
j_gene: TRBJ2-3
CDR3aa: CASSWADTQYF